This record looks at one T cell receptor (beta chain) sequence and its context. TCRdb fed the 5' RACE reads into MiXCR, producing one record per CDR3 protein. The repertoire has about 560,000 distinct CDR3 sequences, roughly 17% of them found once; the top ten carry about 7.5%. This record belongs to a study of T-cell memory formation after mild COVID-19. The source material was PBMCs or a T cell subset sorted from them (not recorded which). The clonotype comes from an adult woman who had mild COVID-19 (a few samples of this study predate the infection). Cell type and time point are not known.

The CDR3 reads CASSHGMSYEQYF. As DNA, the CDR3 is TGTGCCAGCAGCCACGGGATGAGCTACGAGCAGTACTTC. The J gene is TRBJ2-7, the V gene TRBV14; D possibly corresponds to TRBD2 (5 bases). The CDR3 length is 13 residues. Trimming took off 3 bases at V and 3 bases at J, with 9 bases between the two ends. Germline values: CDR1 SGHDN, CDR2 FVKESK.